Listed below are T cell receptor beta chains from one sample, sequenced in a study of a mutant IDH1 vaccine in newly diagnosed glioma. These TCRs' antigens remain unknown. Assay: immunoSEQ multiplex PCR; the TCRdb copy retains only in-frame clones and omits some. The sample records 30,000 to 35,000 clones, 55% to 60% being singletons. The starting material was PBMCs, obtained from a glioma patient whose treatment included an IDH1 peptide vaccine. The receptors here all came from a woman in her late teens or twenties with glioma. Both conserved end residues are part of each CDR3. The order of the fields is V gene, D gene, clone size, J gene, CDR3 protein, CDR3 DNA. The D gene is left open where the match is weak. Expanded clones get a size class; other rows say once, few or many, or leave the size out.

V gene: TRBV18; D gene: TRBD1; clone size: .; J gene: TRBJ1-2; CDR3 protein: CASASGGASGYTF; CDR3 DNA: TGTGCCAGCGCTTCAGGGGGCGCGTCTGGCTACACCTTC
V gene: TRBV19; D gene: .; clone size: few; J gene: TRBJ2-3; CDR3 protein: CASSIGGGAIDTQYF; CDR3 DNA: TGTGCCAGTAGTATAGGTGGGGGGGCCATCGATACGCAGTATTTT
V gene: TRBV6-4; D gene: .; clone size: .; J gene: TRBJ2-2; CDR3 protein: CASSETRGLGELFF; CDR3 DNA: TGTGCCAGCAGTGAAACTCGGGGCCTCGGGGAGCTGTTTTTT
V gene: TRBV18; D gene: .; clone size: .; J gene: TRBJ1-1; CDR3 protein: CASSPSGLTTEAFF; CDR3 DNA: TGTGCCAGCTCACCGTCGGGCCTGACGACTGAAGCTTTCTTT
V gene: TRBV4-2; D gene: TRBD1; clone size: .; J gene: TRBJ2-7; CDR3 protein: CASSQTGTGYLRYEQYF; CDR3 DNA: TGTGCCAGCAGCCAAACCGGGACAGGGTATCTCCGCTACGAGCAGTACTTC
V gene: TRBV4-2; D gene: TRBD2; clone size: .; J gene: TRBJ2-3; CDR3 protein: CASSQGRLAAPPDTQYF; CDR3 DNA: TGTGCCAGCAGCCAGGGCAGACTAGCGGCCCCCCCAGATACGCAGTATTTT
V gene: TRBV7-9; D gene: .; clone size: .; J gene: TRBJ2-1; CDR3 protein: CASSLEGDLEQFF; CDR3 DNA: TGTGCCAGCAGCTTGGAAGGGGATTTGGAGCAGTTCTTC
V gene: TRBV15; D gene: TRBD2; clone size: .; J gene: TRBJ2-3; CDR3 protein: CATSRGGLAGDTQYF; CDR3 DNA: TGTGCCACCAGCAGGGGGGGACTAGCGGGAGATACGCAGTATTTT
V gene: TRBV6-5; D gene: .; clone size: .; J gene: TRBJ1-4; CDR3 protein: CASSRFLQGNEKLFF; CDR3 DNA: TGTGCCAGCAGTAGGTTCCTACAGGGAAATGAAAAACTGTTTTTT
V gene: TRBV6-1; D gene: .; clone size: few; J gene: TRBJ1-2; CDR3 protein: CASSGADSAFYGYTF; CDR3 DNA: TGTGCCAGCAGTGGGGCGGACTCGGCCTTCTATGGCTACACCTTC
V gene: TRBV11-2; D gene: TRBD1; clone size: .; J gene: TRBJ2-7; CDR3 protein: CASSFRQGRPYEQYF; CDR3 DNA: TGTGCCAGCAGCTTTAGACAGGGTAGACCCTACGAGCAGTACTTC
V gene: TRBV19; D gene: .; clone size: .; J gene: TRBJ1-2; CDR3 protein: CASSIEGTGYTF; CDR3 DNA: TGTGCCAGTAGTATAGAGGGCACGGGCTACACCTTC
V gene: TRBV7-3; D gene: .; clone size: .; J gene: TRBJ2-5; CDR3 protein: CASSLVGSGETQYF; CDR3 DNA: TGTGCCAGCAGCTTAGTGGGTTCGGGAGAGACCCAGTACTTC
V gene: TRBV5-5; D gene: .; clone size: .; J gene: TRBJ2-7; CDR3 protein: CASSLDRAEFYEQYF; CDR3 DNA: TGTGCCAGCAGCTTGGACAGGGCCGAGTTCTACGAGCAGTACTTC
V gene: TRBV7-7; D gene: TRBD2; clone size: .; J gene: TRBJ2-1; CDR3 protein: CASSPGTTSSGRGDEQFF; CDR3 DNA: TGTGCTAGCAGCCCCGGCACTACTTCTAGCGGGAGGGGGGATGAGCAGTTCTTC
V gene: TRBV28; D gene: .; clone size: .; J gene: TRBJ1-1; CDR3 protein: CASSFDPSVLGMNTEAFF; CDR3 DNA: TGTGCCAGCAGTTTTGATCCCTCGGTTTTGGGAATGAACACTGAAGCTTTCTTT
V gene: TRBV7-9; D gene: TRBD1; clone size: once; J gene: TRBJ1-1; CDR3 protein: CASSPSQGARNTEAFF; CDR3 DNA: TGTGCCAGCAGCCCCTCACAGGGGGCGAGGAACACTGAAGCTTTCTTT
V gene: TRBV10-1; D gene: .; clone size: .; J gene: TRBJ2-5; CDR3 protein: CASSEPFLTGRRQETQYF; CDR3 DNA: TGCGCCAGCAGTGAGCCCTTTTTGACAGGCAGACGCCAAGAGACCCAGTACTTC
V gene: TRBV7-7; D gene: .; clone size: few; J gene: TRBJ2-1; CDR3 protein: CASSLFKGEQFF; CDR3 DNA: TGTGCTAGCAGCCTCTTTAAGGGAGAGCAGTTCTTC
V gene: TRBV7-2; D gene: .; clone size: few; J gene: TRBJ2-7; CDR3 protein: CASSLDYSFYEQYF; CDR3 DNA: TGTGCCAGCAGCTTAGACTACTCCTTCTACGAGCAGTACTTC
V gene: TRBV27; D gene: .; clone size: .; J gene: TRBJ1-5; CDR3 protein: CASSLSGGSNQPQHF; CDR3 DNA: TGTGCCAGCAGTTTATCGGGGGGTAGCAATCAGCCCCAGCATTTT
V gene: TRBV10-3; D gene: TRBD1; clone size: few; J gene: TRBJ1-1; CDR3 protein: CAISTTGSGEAFF; CDR3 DNA: TGTGCCATCAGCACGACAGGGTCGGGTGAAGCTTTCTTT
V gene: TRBV27; D gene: .; clone size: medium-sized; J gene: TRBJ2-2; CDR3 protein: CASSFSTGELFF; CDR3 DNA: TGTGCCAGCAGTTTTTCCACCGGGGAGCTGTTTTTT
V gene: TRBV5-1; D gene: .; clone size: .; J gene: TRBJ2-1; CDR3 protein: CASTLQGSSYNEQFF; CDR3 DNA: TGCGCCAGCACCCTACAGGGAAGCTCCTACAATGAGCAGTTCTTC
V gene: TRBV27; D gene: .; clone size: .; J gene: TRBJ2-6; CDR3 protein: CASSDPAYQGANVLTF; CDR3 DNA: TGTGCCAGCAGCGACCCAGCGTACCAGGGGGCCAACGTCCTGACTTTC
V gene: TRBV28; D gene: .; clone size: .; J gene: TRBJ1-4; CDR3 protein: CASSSRDAATNEKLFF; CDR3 DNA: TGTGCCAGCAGTTCTCGGGACGCCGCAACTAATGAAAAACTGTTTTTT
V gene: TRBV10-3; D gene: .; clone size: .; J gene: TRBJ1-2; CDR3 protein: CAISEPIYGYTF; CDR3 DNA: TGTGCCATCAGTGAACCAATCTATGGCTACACCTTC
V gene: TRBV7-2; D gene: TRBD1; clone size: few; J gene: TRBJ2-2; CDR3 protein: CASSPWTGYGELFF; CDR3 DNA: TGTGCCAGCAGCCCCTGGACAGGGTACGGGGAGCTGTTTTTT
V gene: TRBV28; D gene: TRBD2; clone size: .; J gene: TRBJ2-3; CDR3 protein: CASSSTLAEYTDTQYF; CDR3 DNA: TGTGCCAGCAGTTCCACACTAGCGGAGTACACAGATACGCAGTATTTT
V gene: TRBV7-8; D gene: TRBD2; clone size: .; J gene: TRBJ2-1; CDR3 protein: CASSLAGRTYNEQFF; CDR3 DNA: TGTGCCAGCAGCCTAGCGGGAAGGACGTACAATGAGCAGTTCTTC
V gene: TRBV9; D gene: .; clone size: .; J gene: TRBJ2-3; CDR3 protein: CASSVGAPPPRPRTSTDTQYF; CDR3 DNA: TGTGCCAGCAGCGTAGGAGCGCCCCCACCCAGGCCCCGCACTAGCACAGATACGCAGTATTTT
V gene: TRBV6-4; D gene: .; clone size: few; J gene: TRBJ1-1; CDR3 protein: CASSSTPNAEAFF; CDR3 DNA: TGTGCCAGCAGTTCTACACCGAACGCTGAAGCTTTCTTT
V gene: TRBV4-3; D gene: .; clone size: .; J gene: TRBJ2-2; CDR3 protein: CASSQEGGVGELFF; CDR3 DNA: TGCGCCAGCAGCCAAGAAGGGGGGGTCGGGGAGCTGTTTTTT
V gene: TRBV19; D gene: .; clone size: .; J gene: TRBJ1-5; CDR3 protein: CASSINKGRSIGVMSNQPQHF; CDR3 DNA: TGTGCCAGTAGTATTAATAAGGGCAGGAGTATCGGTGTTATGAGCAATCAGCCCCAGCATTTT
V gene: TRBV5-1; D gene: TRBD1; clone size: few; J gene: TRBJ1-1; CDR3 protein: CASSGRTGGDTEAFF; CDR3 DNA: TGCGCCAGCAGCGGGAGGACAGGGGGTGACACTGAAGCTTTCTTT
V gene: TRBV6-1; D gene: .; clone size: .; J gene: TRBJ2-1; CDR3 protein: CASSEALTGAPYNEQFF; CDR3 DNA: TGTGCCAGCAGTGAAGCTTTAACGGGGGCCCCCTACAATGAGCAGTTCTTC
V gene: TRBV23-1; D gene: .; clone size: few; J gene: TRBJ2-7; CDR3 protein: CASSQLDRCSYEQYF; CDR3 DNA: TGCGCCAGCAGTCAATTAGACAGATGCTCCTACGAGCAGTACTTC
V gene: TRBV6-5; D gene: TRBD2; clone size: .; J gene: TRBJ2-7; CDR3 protein: CASSYLTSGGPYEQYF; CDR3 DNA: TGTGCCAGCAGTTACCTGACTAGCGGGGGGCCGTACGAGCAGTACTTC
V gene: TRBV7-9; D gene: .; clone size: .; J gene: TRBJ1-2; CDR3 protein: CASSPTDNYGYTF; CDR3 DNA: TGTGCCAGCAGCCCGACAGATAACTATGGCTACACCTTC
V gene: TRBV6-5; D gene: .; clone size: .; J gene: TRBJ2-6; CDR3 protein: CASSYGRSSGANVLTF; CDR3 DNA: TGTGCCAGCAGTTATGGACGGAGCTCTGGGGCCAACGTCCTGACTTTC
V gene: TRBV6-1; D gene: .; clone size: .; J gene: TRBJ2-7; CDR3 protein: CAIRWEESYEQYF; CDR3 DNA: TGTGCCATCCGATGGGAAGAATCCTACGAGCAGTACTTC
V gene: TRBV5-1; D gene: .; clone size: .; J gene: TRBJ1-5; CDR3 protein: CASSLASGQPQHF; CDR3 DNA: TGCGCCAGCAGCTTGGCTTCAGGTCAGCCCCAGCATTTT
V gene: TRBV6-1; D gene: .; clone size: .; J gene: TRBJ2-7; CDR3 protein: CASKEYEQYF; CDR3 DNA: TGTGCCAGCAAGGAGTACGAGCAGTACTTC
V gene: TRBV2; D gene: TRBD1; clone size: few; J gene: TRBJ1-1; CDR3 protein: CASSTGTANTEAFF; CDR3 DNA: TGTGCCAGCAGTACCGGGACAGCCAACACTGAAGCTTTCTTT
V gene: TRBV2; D gene: TRBD1; clone size: few; J gene: TRBJ1-4; CDR3 protein: CASRGGQGNEKLFF; CDR3 DNA: TGTGCCAGCAGGGGGGGACAGGGAAATGAAAAACTGTTTTTT
V gene: TRBV10-3; D gene: TRBD1; clone size: .; J gene: TRBJ1-6; CDR3 protein: CAISSSGQINSPLHF; CDR3 DNA: TGTGCCATCAGTAGTTCGGGACAGATAAATTCACCCCTCCACTTT